This TCR beta chain was captured in a study of blood T cell repertoires in COVID-19. Study-level information: The analysed material was cDNA or gDNA that came from T cells, B-cell-depleted T cells, or PBMCs.

This CDR3 region has 14 residues. With V trimmed by 4 bases and J by 3 bases, 5 bases remained unmatched. Germline V gene sequence: CDR1 SGHNT, CDR2 YYREEE (reference sequence). Clones were sequenced by immunoSEQ multiplex PCR, and TCRdb holds only the in-frame ones, with some missing. Of over 40,000 clones listed, about 90% are singletons. Sequencing input: peripheral blood. The TCR was taken from a man aged 70 or older with active COVID-19. J is TRBJ1-2 and V is TRBV5-4; 8 bases are a match to TRBD1. This CDR3 reads CASSAGQGDYGYTF. As DNA, the CDR3 is TGTGCCAGCAGCGCCGGACAGGGCGACTATGGCTACACCTTC.